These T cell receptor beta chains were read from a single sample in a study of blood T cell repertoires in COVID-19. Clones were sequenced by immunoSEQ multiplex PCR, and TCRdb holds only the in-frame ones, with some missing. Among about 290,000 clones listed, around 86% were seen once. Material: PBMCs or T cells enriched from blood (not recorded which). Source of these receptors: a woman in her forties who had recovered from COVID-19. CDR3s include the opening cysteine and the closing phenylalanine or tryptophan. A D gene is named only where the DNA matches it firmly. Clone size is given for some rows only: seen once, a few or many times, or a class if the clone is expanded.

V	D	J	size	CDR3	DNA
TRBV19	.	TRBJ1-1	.	CASSMGGRNTEAFF	TGTGCCAGTAGCATGGGGGGGAGGAACACTGAAGCTTTCTTT
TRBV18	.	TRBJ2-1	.	CASSVESSYNEQFF	TGTGCCAGCTCAGTCGAGAGCTCCTACAATGAGCAGTTCTTC
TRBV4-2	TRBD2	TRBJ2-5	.	CASSQVAGNRETQYF	TGTGCCAGCAGCCAAGTAGCGGGGAATAGGGAGACCCAGTACTTC
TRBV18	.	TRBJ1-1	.	CASSPTGMSTEAFF	TGTGCCAGCTCACCAACAGGGATGAGTACTGAAGCTTTCTTT
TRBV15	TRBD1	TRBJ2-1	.	CATSRDRDRGYNEQFF	TGTGCCACCAGCAGAGACCGGGACAGGGGGTACAATGAGCAGTTCTTC
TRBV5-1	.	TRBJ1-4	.	CASSLIGRANEKLFF	TGCGCCAGCAGCTTGATAGGGCGGGCTAATGAAAAACTGTTTTTT
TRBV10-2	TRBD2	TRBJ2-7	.	CASSQRESRARYEQYF	TGCGCCAGCAGTCAGCGGGAGAGCCGCGCACGTTACGAGCAGTACTTC
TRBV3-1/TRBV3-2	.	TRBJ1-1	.	CASSPTEGRTEAFF	TGTGCCAGCAGCCCGACTGAAGGGAGGACTGAAGCTTTCTTT
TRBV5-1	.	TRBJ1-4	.	CASSLSGGRAEKLFF	TGCGCCAGCAGCTTGAGCGGGGGGCGGGCTGAAAAACTGTTTTTT
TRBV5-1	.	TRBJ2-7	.	CASSLGQGRSEQYF	TGCGCCAGCAGCTTGGGGCAGGGAAGGAGCGAGCAGTACTTC
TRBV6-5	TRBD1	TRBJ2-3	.	CATAQGVVTDTQYF	TGTGCCACAGCCCAGGGGGTGGTGACAGATACGCAGTATTTT
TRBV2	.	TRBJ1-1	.	CASSALGGGTEAFF	TGTGCCAGCAGTGCTCTGGGGGGTGGCACTGAAGCTTTCTTT
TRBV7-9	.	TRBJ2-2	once	CASSLQGVRTGELFF	TGTGCCAGCAGCTTACAGGGCGTGAGGACCGGGGAGCTGTTTTTT
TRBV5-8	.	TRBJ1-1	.	CASSPYRAWDTEAFF	TGTGCCAGCAGCCCCTACAGGGCTTGGGACACTGAAGCTTTCTTT
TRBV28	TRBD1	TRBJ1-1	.	CASSQSGTGSAEAFF	TGTGCCAGCAGTCAATCCGGGACAGGGAGCGCTGAAGCTTTCTTT
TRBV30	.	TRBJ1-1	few	CAWSVTGDRAFF	TGTGCCTGGAGTGTAACCGGGGATCGAGCTTTCTTT
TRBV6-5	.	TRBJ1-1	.	CASSQYWAGRLEAFF	TGTGCCAGCAGCCAATATTGGGCGGGACGGCTTGAAGCTTTCTTT
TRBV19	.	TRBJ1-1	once	CASSIGNRMNTEAFF	TGTGCCAGTAGTATAGGGAACAGAATGAACACTGAAGCTTTCTTT
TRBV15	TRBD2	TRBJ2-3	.	CATSRAGGRGTDTQYF	TGTGCCACCAGCAGAGCGGGCGGGAGAGGCACAGATACGCAGTATTTT
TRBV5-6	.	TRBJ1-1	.	CASSFPGLNTEAFF	TGTGCCAGCAGCTTCCCGGGTTTGAACACTGAAGCTTTCTTT
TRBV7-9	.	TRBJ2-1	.	CASSTKRGQFSSYNEQFF	TGTGCCAGCAGCACTAAGAGAGGACAGTTCAGCTCCTACAATGAGCAGTTCTTC
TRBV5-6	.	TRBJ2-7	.	CASSLLQGASSNEQYF	TGTGCCAGCAGCTTGTTGCAAGGGGCAAGTAGCAACGAGCAGTACTTC
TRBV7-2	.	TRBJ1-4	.	CASSLGLNEKLFF	TGTGCCAGCAGCTTGGGGCTCAATGAAAAACTGTTTTTT
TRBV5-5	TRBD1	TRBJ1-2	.	CASSLTGQGVGDGYTF	TGTGCCAGCAGCCTAACGGGACAGGGGGTTGGGGATGGCTACACCTTC
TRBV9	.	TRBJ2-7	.	CASSVEPGSYEQYF	TGTGCCAGCAGCGTAGAGCCGGGCTCCTACGAGCAGTACTTC